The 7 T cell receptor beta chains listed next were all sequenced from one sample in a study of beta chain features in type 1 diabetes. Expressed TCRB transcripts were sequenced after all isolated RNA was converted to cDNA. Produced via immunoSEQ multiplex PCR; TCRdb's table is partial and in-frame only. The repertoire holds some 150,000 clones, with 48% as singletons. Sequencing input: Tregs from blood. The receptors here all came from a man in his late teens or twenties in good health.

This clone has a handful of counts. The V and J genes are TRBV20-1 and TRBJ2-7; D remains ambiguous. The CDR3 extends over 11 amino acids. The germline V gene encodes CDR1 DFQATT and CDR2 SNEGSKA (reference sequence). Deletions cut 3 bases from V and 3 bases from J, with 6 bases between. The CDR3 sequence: CSARPVYEQYF. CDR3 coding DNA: TGCAGTGCTAGGCCAGTCTACGAGCAGTACTTC.

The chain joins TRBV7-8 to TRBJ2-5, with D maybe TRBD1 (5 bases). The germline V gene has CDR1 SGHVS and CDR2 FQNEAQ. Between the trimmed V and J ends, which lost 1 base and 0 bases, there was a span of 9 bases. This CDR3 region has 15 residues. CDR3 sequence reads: CASSLDYRNQETQYF. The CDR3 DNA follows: TGTGCCAGCAGCTTAGATTACAGGAACCAAGAGACCCAGTACTTC.

CDR3 sequence: CASSSDRLRTDTQYF. The CDR3 DNA reads as TGTGCCAGTAGTTCAGACAGGCTCCGCACAGATACGCAGTATTTT. This sequence joins TRBV19 and TRBJ2-3; perhaps TRBD1 as D (6 bases). Germline CDR1 LNHDA, CDR2 SQIVND (reference sequence). CDR3 length: 15 residues. Between the trimmed V and J ends, which lost 5 bases and 1 base, there was a span of 13 bases.

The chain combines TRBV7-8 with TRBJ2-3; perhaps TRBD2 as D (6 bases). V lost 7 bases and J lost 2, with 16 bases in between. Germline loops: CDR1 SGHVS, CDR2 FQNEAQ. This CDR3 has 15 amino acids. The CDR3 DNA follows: TGTGCCAGCATCTCCGGACTATTTGTCACAGATACGCAGTATTTT. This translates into CASISGLFVTDTQYF. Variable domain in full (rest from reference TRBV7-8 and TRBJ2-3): GAGVSQSPRYKVAKRGQDVALRCDPISGHVSLFWYQQALGQGPEFLTYFQNEAQLDKSGLPSDRFFAERPEGSVSTLKIQRTQQEDSAVYLCASISGLFVTDTQYFGPGTRLTVL.

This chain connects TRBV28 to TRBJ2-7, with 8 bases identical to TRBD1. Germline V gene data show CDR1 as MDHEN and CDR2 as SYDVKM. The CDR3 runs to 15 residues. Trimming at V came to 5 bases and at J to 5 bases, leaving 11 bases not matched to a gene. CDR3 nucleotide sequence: TGTGCCAGCAGTCCTCACCGGACAGGGTCCAACGAGCAGTACTTC. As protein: CASSPHRTGSNEQYF.

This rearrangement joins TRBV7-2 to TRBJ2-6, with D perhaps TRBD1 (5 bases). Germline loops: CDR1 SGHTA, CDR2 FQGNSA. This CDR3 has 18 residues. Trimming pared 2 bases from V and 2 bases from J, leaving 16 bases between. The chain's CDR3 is CASSLLFHRNAGANVLTF. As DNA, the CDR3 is TGTGCCAGCAGCTTATTATTCCACAGGAACGCTGGGGCCAACGTCCTGACTTTC. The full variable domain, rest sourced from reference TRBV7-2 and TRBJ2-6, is GAGVSQSPSNKVTEKGKDVELRCDPISGHTALYWYRQSLGQGLEFLIYFQGNSAPDKSGLPSDRFSAERTGGSVSTLTIQRTQQEDSAVYLCASSLLFHRNAGANVLTFGAGSRLTVL.

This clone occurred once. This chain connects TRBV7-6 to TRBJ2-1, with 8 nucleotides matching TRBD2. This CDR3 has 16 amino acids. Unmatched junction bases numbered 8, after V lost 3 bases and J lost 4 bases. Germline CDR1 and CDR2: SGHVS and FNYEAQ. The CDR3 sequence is CASSFRITSGYNEQFF. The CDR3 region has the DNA TGTGCCAGCAGCTTTCGAATAACTAGCGGTTACAATGAGCAGTTCTTC.